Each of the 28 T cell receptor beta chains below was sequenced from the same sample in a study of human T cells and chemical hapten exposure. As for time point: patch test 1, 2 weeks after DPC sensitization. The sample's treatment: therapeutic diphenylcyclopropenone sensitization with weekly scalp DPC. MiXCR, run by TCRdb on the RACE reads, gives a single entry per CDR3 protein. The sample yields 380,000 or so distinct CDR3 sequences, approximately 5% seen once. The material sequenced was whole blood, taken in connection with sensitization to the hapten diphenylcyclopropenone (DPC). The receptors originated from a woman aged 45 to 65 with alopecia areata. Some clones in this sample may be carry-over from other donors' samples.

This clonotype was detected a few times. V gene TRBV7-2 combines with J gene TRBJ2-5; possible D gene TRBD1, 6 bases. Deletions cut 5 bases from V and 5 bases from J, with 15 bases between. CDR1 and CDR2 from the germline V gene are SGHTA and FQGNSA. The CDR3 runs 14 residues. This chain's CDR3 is CASSRDRSEETQYF. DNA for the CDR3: TGTGCCAGCAGCCGCGACAGGTCCGAGGAGACCCAGTACTTC.

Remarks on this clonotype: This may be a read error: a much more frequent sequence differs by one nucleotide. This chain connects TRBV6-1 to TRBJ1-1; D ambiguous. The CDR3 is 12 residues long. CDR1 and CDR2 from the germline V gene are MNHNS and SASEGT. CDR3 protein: CATSEPFRSPFF. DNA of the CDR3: TGTGCCACCAGTGAACCATTCCGTTCCCCTTTCTTT.

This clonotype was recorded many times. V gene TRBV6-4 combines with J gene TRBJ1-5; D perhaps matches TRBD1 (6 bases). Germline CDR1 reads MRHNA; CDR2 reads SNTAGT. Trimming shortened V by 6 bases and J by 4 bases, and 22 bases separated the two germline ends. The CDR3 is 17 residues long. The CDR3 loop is CASSTPPGGLFNQPQHF. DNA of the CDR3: TGTGCCAGCAGCACTCCTCCCGGGGGGCTCTTTAATCAGCCCCAGCATTTT.

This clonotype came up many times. The CDR3 loop reads CASSAGTSGRADTQYF. Here the CDR3 DNA reads TGTGCCAGCAGTGCCGGGACTAGCGGGAGGGCAGATACGCAGTATTTT. V is TRBV28 and J is TRBJ2-3; 16 nucleotides match TRBD2. The CDR3 is 16 residues long. V dropped 5 bases and J dropped 4; count of bases not matched to a gene: 3. From germline, CDR1 is MDHEN and CDR2 SYDVKM.

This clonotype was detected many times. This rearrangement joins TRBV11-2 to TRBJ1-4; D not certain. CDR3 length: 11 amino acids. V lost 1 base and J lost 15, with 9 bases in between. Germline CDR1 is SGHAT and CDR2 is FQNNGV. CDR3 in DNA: TGTGCCAGCAGCTTAGTTGAGGAAGTGTTTTTT. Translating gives CASSLVEEVFF.

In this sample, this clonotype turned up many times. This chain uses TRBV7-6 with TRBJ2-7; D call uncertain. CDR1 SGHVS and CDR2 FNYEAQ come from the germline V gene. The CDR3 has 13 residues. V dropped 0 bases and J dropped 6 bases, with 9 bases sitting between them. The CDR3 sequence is CASSLALGSEQYF. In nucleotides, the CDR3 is TGTGCCAGCAGCTTAGCGCTGGGCAGCGAGCAGTACTTC. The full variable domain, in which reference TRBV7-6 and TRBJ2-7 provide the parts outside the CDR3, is GAGVSQSPRYKVTKRGQDVALRCDPISGHVSLYWYRQALGQGPEFLTYFNYEAQQDKSGLPNDRFSAERPEGSISTLTIQRTEQRDSAMYRCASSLALGSEQYFGPGTRLTVT.

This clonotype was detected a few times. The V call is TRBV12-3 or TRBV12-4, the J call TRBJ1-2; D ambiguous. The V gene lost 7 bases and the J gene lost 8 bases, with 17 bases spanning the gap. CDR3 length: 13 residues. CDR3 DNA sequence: TGTGCCAGCACCCCCGCAGCGGTAGGAGGCTACACCTTC. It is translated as CASTPAAVGGYTF.

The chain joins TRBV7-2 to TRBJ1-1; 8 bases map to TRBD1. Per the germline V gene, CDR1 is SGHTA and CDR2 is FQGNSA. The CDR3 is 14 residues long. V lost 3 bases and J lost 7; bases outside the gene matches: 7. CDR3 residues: CASSLTGELSEAFF. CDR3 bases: TGTGCCAGCAGCTTGACAGGGGAACTTAGTGAAGCTTTCTTT.

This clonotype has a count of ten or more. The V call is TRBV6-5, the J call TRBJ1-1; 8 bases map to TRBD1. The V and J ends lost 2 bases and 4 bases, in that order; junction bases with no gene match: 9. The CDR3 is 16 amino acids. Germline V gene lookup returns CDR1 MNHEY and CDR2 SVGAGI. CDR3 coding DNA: TGTGCCAGCAGTTACGCCCCAACAGGGGGAGGCACTGAAGCTTTCTTT. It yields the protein CASSYAPTGGGTEAFF.

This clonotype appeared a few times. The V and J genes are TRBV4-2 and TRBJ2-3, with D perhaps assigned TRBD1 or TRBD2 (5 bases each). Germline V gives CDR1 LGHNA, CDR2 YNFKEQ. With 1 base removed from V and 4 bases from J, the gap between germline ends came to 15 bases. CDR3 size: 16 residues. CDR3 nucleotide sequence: TGTGCCAGCAGCCAAGTAACGGGACCACTATCAGATACGCAGTATTTT. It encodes CASSQVTGPLSDTQYF.

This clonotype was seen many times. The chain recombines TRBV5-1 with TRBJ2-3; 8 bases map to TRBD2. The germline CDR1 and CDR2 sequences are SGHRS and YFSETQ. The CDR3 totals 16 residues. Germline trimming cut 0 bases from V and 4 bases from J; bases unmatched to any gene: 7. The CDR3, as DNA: TGCGCCAGCAGCTTGGAGAGGGCGGGAGGAGCAGATACGCAGTATTTT. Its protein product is CASSLERAGGADTQYF.

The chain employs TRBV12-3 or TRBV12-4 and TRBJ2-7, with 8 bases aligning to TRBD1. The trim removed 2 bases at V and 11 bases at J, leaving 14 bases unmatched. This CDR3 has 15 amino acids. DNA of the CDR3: TGTGCCAGCAGTTTATTGGGATTGAGACAGGGGAACAAGTACTTC. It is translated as CASSLLGLRQGNKYF.

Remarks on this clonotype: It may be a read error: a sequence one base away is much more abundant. The CDR3 loop is CSARDPGHWEQFF. CDR3 nucleotide sequence: TGCAGTGCTAGAGATCCCGGGCACTGGGAGCAGTTCTTC. The V and J genes are TRBV20-1 and TRBJ2-1; no clear D gene. The CDR3 covers 13 residues. The V end lost 0 bases, the J end lost 10 bases, and 13 bases lay between the germline ends. CDR1 and CDR2 (germline): DFQATT, SNEGSKA (reference sequence).

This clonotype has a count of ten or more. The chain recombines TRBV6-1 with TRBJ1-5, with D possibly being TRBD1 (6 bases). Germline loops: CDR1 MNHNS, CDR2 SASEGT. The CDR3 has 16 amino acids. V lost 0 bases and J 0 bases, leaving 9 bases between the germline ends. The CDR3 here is CASSEAHRVSNQPQHF. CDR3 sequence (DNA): TGTGCCAGCAGTGAAGCGCACAGGGTTAGCAATCAGCCCCAGCATTTT.

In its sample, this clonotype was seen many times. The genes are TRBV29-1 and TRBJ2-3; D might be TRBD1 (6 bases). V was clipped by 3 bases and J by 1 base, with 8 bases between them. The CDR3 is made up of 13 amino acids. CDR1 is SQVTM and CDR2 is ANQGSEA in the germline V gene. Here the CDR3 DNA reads TGCAGCGTTGACGCAGGGGGCACAGATACGCAGTATTTT. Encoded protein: CSVDAGGTDTQYF.

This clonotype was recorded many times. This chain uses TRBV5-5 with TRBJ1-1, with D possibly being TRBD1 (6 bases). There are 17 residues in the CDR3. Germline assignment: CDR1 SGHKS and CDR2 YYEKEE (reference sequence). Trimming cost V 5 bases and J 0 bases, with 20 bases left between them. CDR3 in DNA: TGTGCCAGCAGACATGGACAGCCCGAACTTTTGAACACTGAAGCTTTCTTT. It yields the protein CASRHGQPELLNTEAFF.

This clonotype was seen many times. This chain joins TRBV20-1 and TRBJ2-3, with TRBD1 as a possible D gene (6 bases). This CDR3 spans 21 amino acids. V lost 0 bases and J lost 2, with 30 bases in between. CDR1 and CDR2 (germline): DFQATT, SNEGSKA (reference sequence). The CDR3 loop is CSARDGQLPPTSPSSTDTQYF. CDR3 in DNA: TGCAGTGCTAGAGATGGACAGTTGCCCCCGACGTCCCCCTCCTCCACAGATACGCAGTATTTT.

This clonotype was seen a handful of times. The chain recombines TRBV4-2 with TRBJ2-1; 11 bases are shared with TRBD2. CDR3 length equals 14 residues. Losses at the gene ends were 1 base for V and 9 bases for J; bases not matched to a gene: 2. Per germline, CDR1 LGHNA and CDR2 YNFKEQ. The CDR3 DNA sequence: TGTGCCAGCAGCCAAGTTAGCGGGAGGGCTGAGCAGTTCTTC. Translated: CASSQVSGRAEQFF.

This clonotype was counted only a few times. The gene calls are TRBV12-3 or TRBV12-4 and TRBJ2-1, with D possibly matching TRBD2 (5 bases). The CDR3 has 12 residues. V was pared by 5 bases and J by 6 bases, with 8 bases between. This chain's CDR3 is CASSTRSNEQFF. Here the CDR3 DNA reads TGTGCCAGCAGTACTAGGTCCAATGAGCAGTTCTTC.

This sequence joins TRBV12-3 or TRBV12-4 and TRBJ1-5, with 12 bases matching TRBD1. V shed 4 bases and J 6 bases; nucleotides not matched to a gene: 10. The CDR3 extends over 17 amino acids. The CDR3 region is CASSSTHGTGGPQPQHF. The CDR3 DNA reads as TGTGCCAGCAGTTCCACCCACGGGACAGGGGGCCCTCAGCCCCAGCATTTT.

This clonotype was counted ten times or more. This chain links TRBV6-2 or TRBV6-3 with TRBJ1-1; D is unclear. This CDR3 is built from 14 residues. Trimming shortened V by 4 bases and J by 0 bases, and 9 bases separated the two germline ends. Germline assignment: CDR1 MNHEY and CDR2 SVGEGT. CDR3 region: CASSSAVLNTEAFF. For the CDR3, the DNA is TGTGCCAGCAGTTCCGCAGTTTTGAACACTGAAGCTTTCTTT.

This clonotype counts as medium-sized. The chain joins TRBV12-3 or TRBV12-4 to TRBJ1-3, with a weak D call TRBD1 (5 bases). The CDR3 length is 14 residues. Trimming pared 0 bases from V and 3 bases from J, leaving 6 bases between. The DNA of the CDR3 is TGTGCCAGCAGTTTAGCAGGGGTTGGAAACACCATATATTTT. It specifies CASSLAGVGNTIYF.

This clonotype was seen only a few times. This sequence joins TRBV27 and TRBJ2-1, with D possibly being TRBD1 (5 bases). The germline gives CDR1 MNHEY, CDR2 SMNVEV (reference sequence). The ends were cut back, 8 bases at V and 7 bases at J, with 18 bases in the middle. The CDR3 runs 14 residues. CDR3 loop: CASRVSGLGNEQFF. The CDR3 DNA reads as TGTGCCAGCCGGGTATCAGGGCTTGGGAATGAGCAGTTCTTC.

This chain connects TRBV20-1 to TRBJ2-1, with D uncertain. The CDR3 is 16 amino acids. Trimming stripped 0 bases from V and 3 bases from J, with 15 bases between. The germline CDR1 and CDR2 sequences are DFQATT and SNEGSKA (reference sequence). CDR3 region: CSARDLNQLVYNEQFF. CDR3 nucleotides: TGCAGTGCTAGAGATTTGAACCAGCTAGTCTACAATGAGCAGTTCTTC.

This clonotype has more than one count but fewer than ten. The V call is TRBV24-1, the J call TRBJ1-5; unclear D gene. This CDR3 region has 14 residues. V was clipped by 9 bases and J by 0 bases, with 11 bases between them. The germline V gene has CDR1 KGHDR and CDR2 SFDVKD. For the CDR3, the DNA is TGTGCCACCTCCCTTTCCCTTAGCAATCAGCCCCAGCATTTT. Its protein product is CATSLSLSNQPQHF.

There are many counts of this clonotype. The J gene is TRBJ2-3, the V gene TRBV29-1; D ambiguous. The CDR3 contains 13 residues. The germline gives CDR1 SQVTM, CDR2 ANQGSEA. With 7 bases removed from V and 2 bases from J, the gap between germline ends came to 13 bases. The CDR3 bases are TGCAGCGCTGGAACTGTCCTCACAGATACGCAGTATTTT. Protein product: CSAGTVLTDTQYF.

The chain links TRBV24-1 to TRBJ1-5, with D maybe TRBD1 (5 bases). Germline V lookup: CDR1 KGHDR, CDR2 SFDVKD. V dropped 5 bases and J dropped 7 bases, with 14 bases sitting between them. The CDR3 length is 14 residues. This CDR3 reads CATSAPGPGQPQHF. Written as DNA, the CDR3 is TGTGCCACCAGTGCTCCGGGGCCTGGCCAGCCCCAGCATTTT.

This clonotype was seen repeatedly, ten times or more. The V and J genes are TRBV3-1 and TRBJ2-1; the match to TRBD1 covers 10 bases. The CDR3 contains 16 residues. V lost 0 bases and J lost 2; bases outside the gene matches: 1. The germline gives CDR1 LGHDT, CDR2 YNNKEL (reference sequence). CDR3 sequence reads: CASSQEDRGPYNEQFF. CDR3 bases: TGTGCCAGCAGCCAAGAAGACAGGGGGCCCTACAATGAGCAGTTCTTC.